This record concerns one T cell receptor (beta chain) sequence. As yet, its antigen is unknown. The method was immunoSEQ multiplex PCR; TCRdb's version includes in-frame clones alone and lacks a portion of them. The repertoire holds fewer than 12,000 clones, with approximately 80% as singletons. This record comes from a study of T cells after posttransplantation cyclophosphamide. Study findings and constraints: Recipient CMV seropositivity and CMV reactivation strongly tracked TRB clonality. Later blood repertoires were often dominated by clones from the donor CD8+ memory compartment. Tissue-infiltrating T cells from skin or gut overlapped little with blood T cells.

Trimming removed 3 bases at V and 6 bases at J, with 19 bases between. The CDR3 is made up of 15 amino acids. Germline loops: CDR1 SGDLS, CDR2 YYNGEE. Cyclophosphamide on days +3 and +4 followed busulfan-fludarabine conditioning and a marrow graft. Sequencing was performed on PBMCs, taken after allogeneic stem cell transplant with posttransplant cyclophosphamide. V usage is TRBV9 and J usage is TRBJ2-7; tentatively, D is TRBD2 (6 bases). This clonotype was sampled from a female patient aged 50-59 years who received an allogeneic stem cell transplant from a related donor, was CMV-positive, and had no GVHD. Some T cells may trace back to the graft donor. CDR3 sequence: CASSATGTGGLEQYF. CDR3 in DNA: TGTGCCAGCAGCGCAACCGGGACTGGTGGACTCGAGCAGTACTTC.